A single sample is the source of the 19 T cell receptor beta chains below, sequenced in a study of regulatory T cells in long-lasting Graves disease. The time point was: newly diagnosed GD, antithyroid drugs for less than 3 months. Isolated PBMC RNA provided the starting material for the TCR library. Arm-PCR with iRepertoire HTBI primers amplified the CDR3 regions for these TCR beta libraries. TCRdb reanalysed the multiplex PCR reads using MiXCR and keeps one entry per CDR3 protein. The sample contains roughly 500,000 distinct CDR3 sequences, approximately 13% of which appear only once. These sequences were also reported in another study, on T cells in Graves' hyperthyroidism and ophthalmopathy.

The sample in question was peripheral blood mononuclear cells (PBMCs), obtained at new diagnosis, from a patient treated with antithyroid drugs. The receptor set was obtained from a man aged 25-45 years with Graves disease.

The chain couples TRBV7-2 to TRBJ2-4, with D maybe TRBD1 (5 bases). Germline V gene sequence: CDR1 SGHTA, CDR2 FQGNSA. V dropped 2 bases and J dropped 1 base, with 18 bases sitting between them. This CDR3 contains 18 residues. CDR3 DNA sequence: TGTGCCAGCAGCTTAAATATCAGGGTGCTTGAGGCCAAAAACATTCAGTACTTC. Its translation is CASSLNIRVLEAKNIQYF.

This clonotype was seen a few times. This rearrangement joins TRBV24-1 to TRBJ2-5; 7 bases align to TRBD2. J gave up 5 bases and V 5 bases, and 7 bases lay outside the gene matches. The CDR3 extends over 14 amino acids. From germline, CDR1 is KGHDR and CDR2 SFDVKD. The CDR3 loop is CATSVAGVWETQYF. The CDR3, as DNA: TGTGCCACCAGTGTGGCGGGAGTTTGGGAGACCCAGTACTTC.

About this clonotype itself: Possible read error: a much larger clone is one base away. The chain is built from TRBV6-1 and TRBJ2-1; possible D gene TRBD2, 6 bases. This CDR3 has 13 residues. From germline, CDR1 is MNHNS and CDR2 SASEGT. CDR3 DNA: TGTGCTCGGCGGGACTCGCTGGGCGATGAGCAGTTCTTC. Residues: CARRDSLGDEQFF.

The chain couples TRBV19 to TRBJ2-1; D remains ambiguous. Trimming stripped 10 bases from V and 5 bases from J, with 6 bases between. Germline CDR1 reads LNHDA; CDR2 reads SQIVND (reference sequence). The CDR3 is 10 amino acids. The CDR3 sequence is CATLDNEQFF. The CDR3 DNA reads as TGTGCCACCCTCGACAATGAGCAGTTCTTC.

This clonotype has just a few counts. The rearrangement links TRBV6-1 to TRBJ2-7; TRBD1 matches 10 bases. CDR3 length: 15 residues. Germline CDR1 MNHNS, CDR2 SASEGT. Trimming cost V 6 bases and J 4 bases; bases outside gene matches: 9. In DNA, the CDR3 is TGTGCCAGCAGCGGGGGGACAGGGGCGAATTACGAGCAGTACTTC. Translating it yields CASSGGTGANYEQYF.

This chain connects TRBV19 to TRBJ1-1; TRBD1 matches 9 bases. The J segment lost 3 bases and the V segment lost 7 bases, leaving 15 bases of the junction unmatched. The CDR3 sequence is 17 residues long. CDR1 is LNHDA and CDR2 is SQIVND in the germline V gene (reference sequence). CDR3 nucleotides: TGTGCCAGTAAAACAGGGGGCACGGTATTCGGGGACACTGAAGCTTTCTTT. Amino acid sequence: CASKTGGTVFGDTEAFF.

About this clonotype itself: Mismatch with germline at one junction end may stem from a read error. V and J are TRBV7-7 and TRBJ2-3; D tentatively fits TRBD1 or TRBD2 (5 bases each). CDR1 is SSHAT and CDR2 is FNYEAQ in the germline V gene (reference sequence). This CDR3 contains 13 residues. The CDR3 bases are TGTGCTAGCAGCGACGGTGTGGGGACTACGCAGTATTTT. Its protein product is CASSDGVGTTQYF.

This clonotype occurred many times. The gene calls are TRBV2 and TRBJ2-1; TRBD2 matches 13 bases. This CDR3 region has 15 residues. Trimming took 10 bases from V and 8 from J; bases not matched to a gene: 11. In germline, CDR1 is SNHLY, CDR2 FYNNEI. The CDR3 nucleotides read TGTGCCACCCAAAGGACTAGCGGGAGTTTGGATGAGCAGTTCTTC. Translated, it gives CATQRTSGSLDEQFF.

This clonotype has a count of ten or more. The J gene is TRBJ2-7, the V gene TRBV20-1; 9 bases line up with TRBD1. Germline V CDR1 and CDR2: DFQATT, SNEGSKA (reference sequence). CDR3 length: 13 amino acids. V lost 5 bases to trimming and J lost 2 bases; unmatched junction nucleotides: 4. The CDR3 region is CSAPGQGPYEQYF. The CDR3 DNA sequence: TGCAGTGCTCCGGGACAGGGTCCCTACGAGCAGTACTTC.

With regard to this clonotype: One base away lies a much larger clone, so this may be a sequencing read error. The chain uses TRBV10-3 and TRBJ2-5, with 9 bases identical to TRBD2. There are 13 residues in the CDR3. V was clipped by 11 bases and J by 7 bases; unmatched bases: 11. Germline V gives CDR1 ENHRY, CDR2 SYGVKD. The CDR3 DNA follows: TGTGCCTACGGGGAACGAGCGGGAGGGACCCAGTACTTC. Translated, it gives CAYGERAGGTQYF.

This clonotype was found many times. The J gene is TRBJ2-7, the V gene TRBV20-1; TRBD2 is a possible D gene (5 bases). The V and J ends lost 4 bases and 0 bases respectively, with 10 bases between them. Germline V CDR1 and CDR2: DFQATT, SNEGSKA (reference sequence). The CDR3 sequence is 13 residues long. The CDR3 bases are TGCAGTGCTATAGCGTACAGCTCCTACGAGCAGTACTTC. Residues: CSAIAYSSYEQYF.

This clonotype was seen ten or more times. V gene TRBV29-1 combines with J gene TRBJ1-2, with TRBD1 as a possible D gene (6 bases). The CDR3 contains 14 residues. Per the germline V gene, CDR1 is SQVTM and CDR2 is ANQGSEA. The V end lost 4 bases, the J end lost 1 base, and 13 bases lay between the germline ends. The CDR3 loop reads CSVGDRTRNYGYTF. The CDR3 DNA is TGCAGCGTTGGTGACAGGACCCGTAACTATGGCTACACCTTC.

Ten or more counts support this clonotype. The rearrangement uses TRBV2 and TRBJ2-5; possibly TRBD2 for D (6 bases). The CDR3 runs to 14 residues. Trimming removed 3 bases from V and 4 bases from J, with 12 bases in between. The germline CDR1 and CDR2 sequences are SNHLY and FYNNEI. As DNA, the CDR3 is TGTGCCAGCAGTGACACCGGGAGTGGAGAGACCCAGTACTTC. Translating gives CASSDTGSGETQYF.

This clonotype was seen many times. CDR3 sequence: CSVLHTEAFF. CDR3 nucleotides: TGCAGCGTCTTGCACACTGAAGCTTTCTTT. The V call is TRBV29-1, the J call TRBJ1-1; D uncertain. This CDR3 is built from 10 residues. Germline assignment: CDR1 SQVTM and CDR2 ANQGSEA. V lost 6 bases to trimming and J lost 3 bases, with 5 bases between them.

This clonotype was recorded many times. V and J are TRBV6-1 and TRBJ1-3; D not resolved. CDR1 and CDR2 from the germline V gene are MNHNS and SASEGT. Between the trimmed V and J ends, which lost 4 bases and 1 base, there was a span of 11 bases. The CDR3 extends over 15 amino acids. The CDR3 sequence is CASSARRVSGNTIYF. The CDR3 DNA reads TGTGCCAGCAGTGCCCGTCGGGTGTCTGGAAACACCATATATTTT.

This clonotype showed up many times. V gene TRBV6-5 combines with J gene TRBJ2-7, with D perhaps TRBD1 (6 bases). This CDR3 comprises 15 residues. The germline V and J ends were trimmed by 0 bases and 2 bases, with 11 bases remaining between them. CDR1 is MNHEY, CDR2 SVGAGI, per germline. The CDR3 DNA reads as TGTGCCAGCAGTTACTCATGGGACATGGCCTACGAGCAGTACTTC. It codes for CASSYSWDMAYEQYF.

As regards this clonotype: A junction end diverges from the germline sequence, so it may reflect a read error. CDR3 amino acids: CASSLQGLTDAQYF. CDR3 DNA sequence: TGTGCCAGCAGCTTGCAGGGCCTCACAGATGCGCAGTATTTT. This chain connects TRBV7-9 to TRBJ2-1; the D gene is possibly TRBD1 (5 bases). The assigned J gene may be wrong: the sequence end matches TRBJ2-3 better. This CDR3 region has 14 residues. Germline loops: CDR1 SEHNR, CDR2 FQNEAQ (reference sequence).

This clonotype was found many times. The rearrangement uses TRBV20-1 and TRBJ1-2; 7 nucleotides agree with TRBD1. CDR3 size: 11 residues. Losses at the gene ends were 7 bases for V and 6 bases for J; bases not matched to a gene: 5. CDR1 is DFQATT, CDR2 SNEGSKA, per germline (reference sequence). The DNA of the CDR3 is TGCAGTGAGGAGGGGGCCCATGGCTACACCTTC. Amino acid sequence: CSEEGAHGYTF.

This clonotype was recorded at least ten times. The V call is TRBV12-3 or TRBV12-4, the J call TRBJ2-5; D possibly corresponds to TRBD2 (7 bases). V shed 5 bases and J shed 5 bases, with 18 bases lying between them. The CDR3 has 15 amino acids. CDR3 region: CASSVGGGPRETQYF. DNA of the CDR3: TGTGCCAGCAGTGTGGGCGGGGGCCCGAGGGAGACCCAGTACTTC.